This T cell receptor beta chain was sequenced during a study of cytomegalovirus exposure and HLA in healthy donors. For this clone: Additional DNA sequences in this sample encode the identical CDR3.

Germline V gene data show CDR1 as SGHRS and CDR2 as YFSETQ. This CDR3 spans 14 amino acids. The ends lost 5 bases at V and 1 base at J; junction bases unmatched: 5. The PCR contained 60 Vbeta and 13 Jbeta primers. Repertoires were generated with immunoSEQ multiplex PCR, while TCRdb's copy carries only in-frame clones and drops some. The table shows about 150,000 clones, with roughly 80% occurring only once. Healthy individuals who donated bone marrow served as the donors. The sequencing sample was made of PBMCs. The sequence came from a man in his forties or fifties in good health and CMV-seropositive. The rearrangement joins TRBV5-1 to TRBJ2-5; 7 bases align to TRBD1. The CDR3 here is CASSRGQSQETQYF. The CDR3 DNA sequence: TGCGCCAGCAGTCGGGGACAGAGCCAAGAGACCCAGTACTTC.